A single sample is the source of the 2 T cell receptor beta chains below, sequenced in a study of blood T cell repertoires in COVID-19. The repertoire was sequenced with immunoSEQ multiplex PCR; TCRdb's copy has only in-frame clones and lacks some. Seen here are 350,000 or so clones, 90% observed once, and the top ten hold 6.5%. The sequenced sample consisted of peripheral blood. Source of these receptors: a young man with active or convalescent COVID-19.

The gene calls are TRBV20-1 and TRBJ2-1; D is uncertain. The CDR3 totals 11 residues. V gave up 6 bases and J gave up 3 bases, with 6 bases separating them. The germline V gene has CDR1 DFQATT and CDR2 SNEGSKA (reference sequence). The CDR3 bases are TGCAGTGCCGAGTACTACAATGAGCAGTTCTTC. Residues: CSAEYYNEQFF.

The rearrangement links TRBV19 to TRBJ2-2, with D perhaps TRBD2 (7 bases). Trimming removed 10 bases from V and 3 bases from J, with 30 bases in between. This CDR3 has 19 residues. Germline CDR1 LNHDA, CDR2 SQIVND (reference sequence). The CDR3 DNA is TGTGCCATACCGGGTCTGGGGGGGGCGAAACGGTTGGACACCGGGGAGCTGTTTTTT. This translates into CAIPGLGGAKRLDTGELFF.